These T cell receptor beta chains were read from a single sample in a study of technical replicates of blood from a handful of donors. Repertoires were generated with immunoSEQ multiplex PCR, while TCRdb's copy carries only in-frame clones and drops some. The profile covers around 74,000 clones, with roughly 85% appearing a single time and about 5.1% taken by the ten largest. Sequenced sample: PBMCs. These receptors all come from a human donor in good health. Some clones in this sample may be carry-over from other donors' samples. The CDR3 runs from the conserved cysteine through the conserved F or W. Each record gives: V gene, CDR3 length, clone size, J gene, D gene, CDR3 protein, CDR3 DNA. The D gene is left open where the match is weak. Expanded clones get a size class; other rows say once, few or many, or leave the size out.

v_call: TRBV21-1
cdr3_length: 14
clone_size: once
j_call: TRBJ1-5
d_call: .
cdr3_aa: CASSKVGGRQPQHF
cdr3_nt: TGTGCCAGCAGCAAAGTTGGAGGGAGGCAGCCCCAGCATTTT

v_call: TRBV19
cdr3_length: 11
clone_size: .
j_call: TRBJ1-1
d_call: .
cdr3_aa: CASRYPGEAFF
cdr3_nt: TGTGCCAGTAGATATCCGGGGGAAGCTTTCTTT

v_call: TRBV7-2
cdr3_length: 14
clone_size: .
j_call: TRBJ2-7
d_call: .
cdr3_aa: CASRSTNPVGEQYF
cdr3_nt: TGTGCCAGCAGGTCAACTAACCCGGTTGGGGAGCAGTACTTC

v_call: TRBV7-3
cdr3_length: 15
clone_size: .
j_call: TRBJ2-1
d_call: .
cdr3_aa: CASSASLSSYNEQFF
cdr3_nt: TGTGCCAGCAGCGCGAGCCTGAGCTCCTACAATGAGCAGTTCTTC

v_call: TRBV4-1
cdr3_length: 15
clone_size: .
j_call: TRBJ1-2
d_call: .
cdr3_aa: CASSSPTAKGDGYTF
cdr3_nt: TGCGCCAGCAGCTCCCCGACGGCCAAAGGAGATGGCTACACCTTC

v_call: TRBV7-8
cdr3_length: 15
clone_size: .
j_call: TRBJ1-1
d_call: .
cdr3_aa: CASSLLHLGGTEAFF
cdr3_nt: TGTGCCAGCAGCTTACTCCATCTGGGGGGCACTGAAGCTTTCTTT

v_call: TRBV2
cdr3_length: 15
clone_size: .
j_call: TRBJ2-3
d_call: TRBD2
cdr3_aa: CASSGPGGRRDTQYF
cdr3_nt: TGTGCCAGCAGTGGGCCGGGGGGGCGGCGAGATACGCAGTATTTT

v_call: TRBV30
cdr3_length: 13
clone_size: .
j_call: TRBJ1-6
d_call: TRBD1
cdr3_aa: CAWAGTGGSPLHF
cdr3_nt: TGTGCCTGGGCGGGGACAGGGGGTTCACCCCTCCACTTT

v_call: TRBV29-1
cdr3_length: 11
clone_size: .
j_call: TRBJ1-1
d_call: TRBD1
cdr3_aa: CSDDRETEAFF
cdr3_nt: TGCAGCGACGACAGGGAAACTGAAGCTTTCTTT

v_call: TRBV11-2
cdr3_length: 14
clone_size: .
j_call: TRBJ2-5
d_call: TRBD1
cdr3_aa: CASSRDRGRETQYF
cdr3_nt: TGTGCCAGCAGCCGGGACAGGGGGCGGGAGACCCAGTACTTC

v_call: TRBV5-1
cdr3_length: 16
clone_size: .
j_call: TRBJ1-4
d_call: .
cdr3_aa: CASSLEGFRSNEKLFF
cdr3_nt: TGCGCCAGCAGCTTGGAGGGGTTTCGTAGTAATGAAAAACTGTTTTTT

v_call: TRBV30
cdr3_length: 14
clone_size: once
j_call: TRBJ1-4
d_call: TRBD1
cdr3_aa: CAWSVPGGVEKLFF
cdr3_nt: TGTGCCTGGAGTGTACCAGGGGGCGTTGAAAAACTGTTTTTT

v_call: TRBV30
cdr3_length: 16
clone_size: .
j_call: TRBJ2-6
d_call: TRBD2
cdr3_aa: CASRGRGDSGANVLTF
cdr3_nt: TGTGCCAGTCGGGGGAGGGGAGACTCTGGGGCCAACGTCCTGACTTTC